These 9 T cell receptor beta chains came from one sample sequenced in a study of blood T cell repertoires in COVID-19. Libraries were prepared by immunoSEQ multiplex PCR; TCRdb keeps only in-frame clonotypes and omits some of them. The sample comprises tens of thousands of clones, around 88% of which are singletons, and approximately 17% rests with the top ten. The material sequenced was peripheral blood. These TCRs come from a middle-aged man with COVID-19, enrolled during active disease.

The V gene is TRBV9, the J gene TRBJ2-1; TRBD2 agrees at 7 bases. Looked up from germline, CDR1 is SGDLS and CDR2 is YYNGEE. The trim removed 4 bases at V and 0 bases at J, leaving 4 bases unmatched. The CDR3 totals 15 residues. The CDR3 region is CASSLRGDSYNEQFF. CDR3 coding DNA: TGTGCCAGCAGCCTACGGGGGGACTCCTACAATGAGCAGTTCTTC.

This clone was seen a handful of times. The CDR3 protein is CASSRDRTDTGELFF. As DNA, the CDR3 is TGTGCCAGCAGCCGGGACAGGACGGACACCGGGGAGCTGTTTTTT. The rearrangement joins TRBV5-4 to TRBJ2-2; 8 bases align to TRBD1. Trimming removed 4 bases from V and 3 bases from J; junction bases left unmatched: 5. The CDR3 runs to 15 residues. Germline V gives CDR1 SGHNT, CDR2 YYREEE (reference sequence).

The rearrangement uses TRBV28 and TRBJ2-6, with D perhaps matching TRBD1 (6 bases). The V gene lost 10 bases and the J gene lost 2 bases, with 18 bases spanning the gap. The germline V gene has CDR1 MDHEN and CDR2 SYDVKM. The CDR3 runs 16 residues. The chain's CDR3 is CAIESKGGTGANVLTF. CDR3 bases: TGTGCCATCGAATCAAAAGGGGGTACTGGGGCCAACGTCCTGACTTTC.

The sample holds one count of this clone. The chain links TRBV30 to TRBJ2-7, with 9 bases aligning to TRBD1. The CDR3 covers 14 residues. Trimming took 4 bases from V and 3 from J; bases not matched to a gene: 7. The germline gives CDR1 GTSNPN, CDR2 SVGIG (reference sequence). Here the CDR3 DNA reads TGTGCCTGGAACACCGGGACAGGGCGCTACGAGCAGTACTTC. Its translation: CAWNTGTGRYEQYF.

In its sample, this clone was seen a few times. The CDR3 here is CASSQDITEAFF. The CDR3 DNA follows: TGTGCCAGCAGCCAAGATATCACTGAAGCTTTCTTT. The chain combines TRBV3-1 (or the pseudogene TRBV3-2) with TRBJ1-1; D not resolved. The germline V gene encodes CDR1 LGHDT and CDR2 YNNKEL (reference sequence). Trimming cost V 0 bases and J 4 bases, with 3 bases left between them. This CDR3 is 12 amino acids long.

This clone was recorded only once. V and J are TRBV6-5 and TRBJ2-4, with D perhaps matching TRBD1 (5 bases). This CDR3 spans 16 amino acids. V was trimmed by 0 bases and J by 3 bases, leaving 12 bases between them. CDR1 and CDR2 from the germline V gene are MNHEY and SVGAGI. The CDR3, as DNA: TGTGCCAGCAGTTACTCGAAGCAGGGTGGCAAAAACATTCAGTACTTC. Its protein is CASSYSKQGGKNIQYF.

This clone has only one observation. The chain has TRBV5-1 and TRBJ1-1; D call uncertain. Germline CDR1 reads SGHRS; CDR2 reads YFSETQ. The CDR3 extends over 13 amino acids. The V end was cut by 0 bases, the J end by 3 bases, with 6 bases between. The CDR3 loop is CASSLVVDTEAFF. The CDR3 nucleotides read TGCGCCAGCAGCTTGGTCGTCGACACTGAAGCTTTCTTT.

The V and J genes are TRBV6-4 and TRBJ1-1; D gene ambiguous. Germline V gives CDR1 MRHNA, CDR2 SNTAGT. The CDR3 contains 13 residues. V lost 4 bases to trimming and J lost 0 bases, with 6 bases between them. The CDR3 loop is CASSVGLNTEAFF. DNA of the CDR3: TGTGCCAGCAGTGTGGGCTTGAACACTGAAGCTTTCTTT.

The CDR3 bases are TGTGCCAGCACAGCGACAGGGGCGATTGTTGAGCAGTTCTTC. It encodes CASTATGAIVEQFF. V is TRBV18 and J is TRBJ2-1; 8 bases line up with TRBD1. The CDR3 has 14 residues. The V segment lost 8 bases and the J segment 9 bases; nucleotides outside the gene matches: 12. Germline CDR1 KGHSH, CDR2 LQKENI.